The 18 T cell receptor beta chains below all came from one sample that was sequenced in a study of graft-versus-host responses after intestinal transplantation. Only in-frame clones appear in the TCRdb table, and some are missing; sequencing was by immunoSEQ multiplex PCR. The repertoire holds about 70,000 clones, with roughly 90% as singletons. Antigens of these TCRs are unknown. Sequences were derived from unstimulated CD8+ T cells sorted from spleen or lymph node cells, sampled before transplant. Source of these receptors: a human donor who was the organ donor for an intestinal transplant.

This clone showed up just once. V gene TRBV6-1 combines with J gene TRBJ2-5, with 7 bases lining up with TRBD2. The CDR3 consists of 14 residues. CDR1 and CDR2 (germline): MNHNS, SASEGT. After removal of 4 bases from V and 5 bases from J, the junction contained 7 bases not matched to a gene. This CDR3 is CASSGLGGGETQYF. CDR3 coding DNA: TGTGCCAGCAGTGGCCTGGGGGGGGGTGAGACCCAGTACTTC.

This clone occurred once. The chain recombines TRBV28 with TRBJ1-2, with 9 bases that match TRBD1. The CDR3 sequence is 14 residues long. The germline CDR1 and CDR2 sequences are MDHEN and SYDVKM. V lost 3 bases and J lost 2; bases outside the gene matches: 1. This CDR3 reads CASSLGTGNYGYTF. In nucleotides, the CDR3 is TGTGCCAGCAGTTTGGGGACAGGGAACTATGGCTACACCTTC.

The rearrangement links TRBV30 to TRBJ2-2, with TRBD2 matching over 9 bases. Germline V lookup: CDR1 GTSNPN, CDR2 SVGIG (reference sequence). V lost 2 bases to trimming and J lost 6 bases; unmatched junction nucleotides: 10. This CDR3 comprises 16 residues. The CDR3 reads CAWSIGSGGYSGELFF. The CDR3 nucleotides read TGTGCCTGGAGTATCGGGAGCGGGGGGTATTCCGGGGAGCTGTTTTTT.

The rearrangement uses TRBV5-4 and TRBJ2-5, with D possibly being TRBD2 (5 bases). The germline V gene encodes CDR1 SGHNT and CDR2 YYREEE (reference sequence). V lost 4 bases and J 5 bases, leaving 12 bases between the germline ends. This CDR3 has 13 amino acids. The CDR3 DNA follows: TGTGCCAGCAGCCTCCGGGGTGAGGAGACCCAGTACTTC. Its protein is CASSLRGEETQYF.

A single count supports this clone. This rearrangement joins TRBV2 to TRBJ1-1, with D hard to call. V shed 7 bases and J shed 4 bases, with 13 bases lying between them. The CDR3 sequence is 13 residues long. CDR1 SNHLY and CDR2 FYNNEI come from the germline V gene. CDR3 amino acids: CASKGGSGTEAFF. In DNA form, the CDR3 reads TGTGCCAGCAAGGGAGGGTCGGGCACTGAAGCTTTCTTT.

The chain couples TRBV6-9 to TRBJ1-6; 9 bases align to TRBD1. CDR1 and CDR2 (germline): MNHGY, SVAAGI. The CDR3 spans 13 residues. J lost 5 bases, V lost 10 bases, and 3 bases had no gene match. CDR3 residues: CATGQGNNSPLHF. CDR3 nucleotide sequence: TGTGCCACGGGACAGGGAAATAATTCACCCCTCCACTTT.

The chain links TRBV9 to TRBJ2-2, with D possibly matching TRBD1 (6 bases). The length of the CDR3 is 17 residues. With 3 bases removed from V and 6 bases from J, the gap between germline ends came to 21 bases. CDR1 and CDR2 from the germline V gene are SGDLS and YYNGEE. CDR3 bases: TGTGCCAGCAGCGCCGGTTCGGACAGAAGAGCCTCCGGGGAGCTGTTTTTT. Its protein product is CASSAGSDRRASGELFF. The entire variable domain, with the rest obtained from reference TRBV9 and TRBJ2-2, is as follows: DSGVTQTPKHLITATGQRVTLRCSPRSGDLSVYWYQQSLDQGLQFLIQYYNGEERAKGNILERFSAQQFPDLHSELNLSSLELGDSALYFCASSAGSDRRASGELFFGEGSRLTVL.

About this clone itself: One end of the junction is discordant with germline, which a read error may explain. Different DNA sequences within this sample yield the same CDR3. This chain uses TRBV6-5 with TRBJ2-5; TRBD2 might be the D (5 bases). The germline CDR1 and CDR2 sequences are MNHEY and SVGAGI. The CDR3 runs 14 residues. CDR3 in DNA: TGTGCCAGCAGTTCTCGACGGACTCAAGAGACTCAGTACTTC. Its translation: CASSSRRTQETQYF.

This clone was recorded only once. The J gene is TRBJ1-6, the V gene TRBV25-1, with D unresolved. This CDR3 contains 14 residues. V was clipped by 2 bases and J by 9 bases, with 11 bases between them. Germline V lookup: CDR1 MGHDK, CDR2 SYGVNS. Here the CDR3 reads CASSEGPDPSPLHF. For the CDR3, the DNA is TGTGCCAGCAGTGAAGGGCCAGACCCTTCACCCCTCCACTTT.

V usage is TRBV6-5 and J usage is TRBJ2-2, with a possible D match to TRBD1 (5 bases). There are 15 residues in the CDR3. V lost 5 bases to trimming and J lost 4 bases, with 14 bases between them. Germline V CDR1 and CDR2: MNHEY, SVGAGI. Here the CDR3 DNA reads TGTGCCAGCAGTCCCATGGGGCCCGGCACCGGGGAGCTGTTTTTT. Protein sequence: CASSPMGPGTGELFF.

The V and J genes are TRBV11-2 and TRBJ2-2; TRBD2 aligns across 12 bases. The CDR3 sequence is 16 residues long. From germline, CDR1 is SGHAT and CDR2 FQNNGV. Trimming cost V 5 bases and J 2 bases; bases outside gene matches: 3. CDR3 in DNA: TGTGCCAGCAGCCTGACTAGCGGGGGCAACACCGGGGAGCTGTTTTTT. This sequence encodes CASSLTSGGNTGELFF.

The chain links TRBV29-1 to TRBJ2-2, with D possibly matching TRBD1 (5 bases). CDR1 SQVTM and CDR2 ANQGSEA come from the germline V gene. The CDR3 extends over 13 amino acids. V was clipped by 3 bases and J by 1 base, with 6 bases between them. The CDR3 coding sequence is TGCAGCGTTGACAGGGAGAACACCGGGGAGCTGTTTTTT. Amino acid sequence: CSVDRENTGELFF.

The V call is TRBV6-1, the J call TRBJ2-1; D ambiguous. With 7 bases removed from V and 6 bases from J, the gap between germline ends came to 7 bases. CDR3 length: 11 amino acids. CDR1 and CDR2 from the germline V gene are MNHNS and SASEGT. CDR3: CASTVSNEQFF. In DNA form, the CDR3 reads TGTGCCAGCACGGTATCCAATGAGCAGTTCTTC.

This rearrangement joins TRBV19 to TRBJ1-1, with a weak D call TRBD1 (6 bases). Trimming pared 3 bases from V and 2 bases from J, leaving 10 bases between. The CDR3 extends over 14 amino acids. Per the germline V gene, CDR1 is LNHDA and CDR2 is SQIVND (reference sequence). DNA of the CDR3: TGTGCCAGTAGTATGTACAGGGCAAACACTGAAGCTTTCTTT. Protein: CASSMYRANTEAFF.

The rearrangement links TRBV9 to TRBJ2-1, with D unresolved. Looked up from germline, CDR1 is SGDLS and CDR2 is YYNGEE. V was cut by 0 bases and J by 3 bases, with 7 bases left in between. This CDR3 spans 14 amino acids. Here the CDR3 DNA reads TGTGCCAGCAGCGTAGTCGACAACTACAATGAGCAGTTCTTC. It codes for CASSVVDNYNEQFF.

This chain links TRBV11-2 with TRBJ2-5; 7 positions match TRBD1. Germline V CDR1 and CDR2: SGHAT, FQNNGV. V was clipped by 3 bases and J by 7 bases; unmatched bases: 8. CDR3 size: 14 residues. The CDR3 reads CASSFIRGPMTQYF. The CDR3, as DNA: TGTGCCAGCAGCTTCATTAGGGGGCCGATGACCCAGTACTTC. Full variable domain (outside the CDR3, taken from reference TRBV11-2 and TRBJ2-5): EAGVAQSPRYKIIEKRQSVAFWCNPISGHATLYWYQQILGQGPKLLIQFQNNGVVDDSQLPKDRFSAERLKGVDSTLKIQPAKLEDSAVYLCASSFIRGPMTQYFGPGTRLLVL.

The chain uses TRBV5-1 and TRBJ1-4; possibly TRBD1 for D (5 bases). CDR1 is SGHRS, CDR2 YFSETQ, per germline. V gave up 0 bases and J gave up 16 bases, with 25 bases separating them. The CDR3 is made up of 16 amino acids. CDR3 residues: CASSLEGSLVGGVEFF. The CDR3 DNA follows: TGCGCCAGCAGCTTGGAAGGATCTCTCGTCGGGGGAGTTGAGTTTTTT.

V is TRBV15 and J is TRBJ1-1; D might be TRBD1 (6 bases). V was trimmed by 4 bases and J by 5 bases, leaving 14 bases between them. Per the germline V gene, CDR1 is LNHNV and CDR2 is YYDKDF (reference sequence). The CDR3 has 14 amino acids. CDR3 nucleotide sequence: TGTGCCACCAGCACCCCAAGGCAGGGGACTGAAGCTTTCTTT. It yields the protein CATSTPRQGTEAFF.